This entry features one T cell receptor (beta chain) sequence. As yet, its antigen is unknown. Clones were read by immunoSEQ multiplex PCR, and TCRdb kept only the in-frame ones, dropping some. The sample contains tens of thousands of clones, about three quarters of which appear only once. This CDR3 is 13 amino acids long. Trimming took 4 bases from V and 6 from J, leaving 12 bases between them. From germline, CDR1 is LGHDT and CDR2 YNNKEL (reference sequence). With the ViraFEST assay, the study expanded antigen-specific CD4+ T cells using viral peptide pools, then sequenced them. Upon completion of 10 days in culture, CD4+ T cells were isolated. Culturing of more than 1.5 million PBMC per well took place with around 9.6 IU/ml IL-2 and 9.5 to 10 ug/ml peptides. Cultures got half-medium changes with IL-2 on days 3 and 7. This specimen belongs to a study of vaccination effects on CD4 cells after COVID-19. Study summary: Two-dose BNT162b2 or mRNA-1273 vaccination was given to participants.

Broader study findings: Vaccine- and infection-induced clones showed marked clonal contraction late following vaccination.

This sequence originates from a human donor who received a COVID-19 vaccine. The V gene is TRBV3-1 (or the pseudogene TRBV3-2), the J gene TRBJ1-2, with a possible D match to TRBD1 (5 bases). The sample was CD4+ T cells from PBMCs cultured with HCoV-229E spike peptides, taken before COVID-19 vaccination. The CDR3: CASSPTGRNGYTF. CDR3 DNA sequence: TGTGCCAGCAGCCCGACGGGACGAAATGGCTACACCTTC.